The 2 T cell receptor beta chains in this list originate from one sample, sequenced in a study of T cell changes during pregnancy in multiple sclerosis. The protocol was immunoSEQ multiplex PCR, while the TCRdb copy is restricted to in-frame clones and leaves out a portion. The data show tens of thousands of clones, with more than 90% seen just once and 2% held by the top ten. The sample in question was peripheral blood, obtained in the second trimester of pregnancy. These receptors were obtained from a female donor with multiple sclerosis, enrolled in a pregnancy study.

The CDR3: CASSIGTANYGYTF. The CDR3 region has the DNA TGTGCCAGTAGTATAGGGACAGCTAACTATGGCTACACCTTC. The rearrangement links TRBV19 to TRBJ1-2; tentative D call: TRBD1 (6 bases). V lost 1 base, J lost 0 bases, and 6 bases lay in between. The germline V gene has CDR1 LNHDA and CDR2 SQIVND (reference sequence). The CDR3 is 14 amino acids.

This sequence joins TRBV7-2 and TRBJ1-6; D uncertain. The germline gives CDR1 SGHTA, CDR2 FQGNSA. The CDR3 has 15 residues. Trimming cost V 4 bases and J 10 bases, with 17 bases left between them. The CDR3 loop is CASSSNSLGGSPLHF. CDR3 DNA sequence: TGTGCCAGCAGCTCAAATTCGCTTGGTGGCTCACCCCTCCACTTT.